A single T cell receptor beta chain is shown here with its context. Antigen specificity is unknown. The data were taken from a study of CD8 T cells in ankylosing spondylitis. Study-wide points: One TCR beta motif, made up of eight or nine highly homologous variants, appeared characteristic of ankylosing spondylitis blood. It was reported that disease-linked clones were significantly enriched in matched ankylosing spondylitis synovial fluid.

MiXCR, applied by TCRdb to the 5' RACE reads, yields one record per CDR3 protein. The data hold about 500,000 distinct CDR3 sequences, with approximately 12% observed a single time. Trimming took 3 bases from V and 5 from J, leaving 8 bases between them. From germline, CDR1 is LGHDT and CDR2 YNNKEL (reference sequence). This CDR3 is 12 amino acids long. This receptor was taken from a male donor with ankylosing spondylitis. This chain links TRBV3-1 with TRBJ2-7, with D unclear. Sequencing was done on a sample of blood, either unsorted or a sorted T cell fraction (not recorded which). The CDR3 DNA reads TGTGCCAGCAGCCACTTAGAAGACGAGCAGTACTTC. Its translation: CASSHLEDEQYF.